These 5 T cell receptor beta chains originate from one sample sequenced in a study of immune evolution from preneoplasia to lung adenocarcinoma. Sequencing was performed with immunoSEQ multiplex PCR; in TCRdb, only in-frame clones are kept and a portion is missing. The sample carries over 3,500 clones, roughly 90% recorded once. Sequenced: FFPE minimally invasive lung adenocarcinoma tissue. The receptors were sampled from a donor older than 65 with lung adenocarcinoma.

J is TRBJ1-1 and V is TRBV7-9; D is unclear. Trimming cost V 0 bases and J 7 bases, with 18 bases left between them. The CDR3 is made up of 16 amino acids. Germline-derived CDR1 and CDR2 are SEHNR and FQNEAQ (reference sequence). CDR3 nucleotides: TGTGCCAGCAGCTTAGCGCAATGGGGATCAACTGGTGAAGCTTTCTTT. Protein sequence: CASSLAQWGSTGEAFF.

V is TRBV5-1 and J is TRBJ2-2, with TRBD1 matching over 7 bases. There are 13 residues in the CDR3. Per the germline V gene, CDR1 is SGHRS and CDR2 is YFSETQ. The ends lost 3 bases at V and 5 bases at J; junction bases unmatched: 1. CDR3 protein: CASSSGGTGELFF. The CDR3 coding sequence is TGCGCCAGCAGCTCAGGGGGTACCGGGGAGCTGTTTTTT.

This rearrangement joins TRBV5-4 to TRBJ2-5; 7 bases line up with TRBD2. V lost 1 base to trimming and J lost 0 bases; unmatched junction nucleotides: 3. This CDR3 has 15 amino acids. Germline CDR1 SGHNT, CDR2 YYREEE (reference sequence). The CDR3, as DNA: TGTGCCAGCAGCTTGACTAGCGCGTACCAAGAGACCCAGTACTTC. Residues: CASSLTSAYQETQYF.

The chain uses TRBV5-6 and TRBJ1-2; D gene ambiguous. Germline V gene data show CDR1 as SGHDT and CDR2 as YYEEEE. The ends were cut back, 2 bases at V and 4 bases at J, with 15 bases in the middle. This CDR3 is 15 amino acids long. In DNA form, the CDR3 reads TGTGCCAGCAGCTTACTCGGGCGCCAGTTCTATGGCTACACCTTC. This codes for CASSLLGRQFYGYTF.

This sequence joins TRBV6-5 and TRBJ2-7; D perhaps matches TRBD1 (6 bases). Germline CDR1 reads MNHEY; CDR2 reads SVGAGI. The V gene lost 0 bases and the J gene lost 2 bases, with 8 bases spanning the gap. CDR3 length: 14 residues. CDR3 in amino acids: CASSYSRDTYEQYF. CDR3 DNA sequence: TGTGCCAGCAGTTACTCCCGGGACACCTACGAGCAGTACTTC.